One T cell receptor beta chain is described in this entry. The data were taken from a study of T cells in Graves' hyperthyroidism and ophthalmopathy. The investigators amplified TCR beta CDR3 regions from RNA transcripts. First-round RT-PCR of the TCR CDR3 relied on the HTBI primer set. TCRdb re-analysed the multiplex PCR reads in MiXCR, keeping a single row per CDR3 protein. This sample carries approximately 98,000 distinct CDR3 sequences, approximately 39% of them seen once, and the ten largest clones take more than 8.5%. This CDR3 has 16 amino acids. The ends lost 3 bases at V and 6 bases at J; junction bases unmatched: 7. Germline V CDR1 and CDR2: LNHNV, YYDKDF (reference sequence).

The sequenced sample was peripheral blood or thyroid tissue (not recorded which). This receptor was taken from a woman aged 30 to 39 with Graves' hyperthyroidism. The rearrangement links TRBV15 to TRBJ2-2, with 10 bases fitting TRBD1. DNA for the CDR3: TGTGCCACCAGCAGCGCCGGGACAGGGGTCTCCGGGGAGCTGTTTTTT. It translates to CATSSAGTGVSGELFF.